Following are 10 T cell receptor beta chains from one sample sequenced in a study of T cell changes during pregnancy in multiple sclerosis. Produced via immunoSEQ multiplex PCR; TCRdb's table is partial and in-frame only. The sample consists of some 8,700 clones, around 87% of them appearing once. Sequencing used CD8+ T cells from peripheral blood mononuclear cells, obtained in the first trimester of pregnancy. These TCRs come from a female donor in good health, enrolled as a control in a pregnancy study.

The rearrangement links TRBV5-1 to TRBJ2-7; 8 bases agree with TRBD1. The length of the CDR3 is 14 residues. The V gene's germline CDR1 is SGHRS and CDR2 YFSETQ. J lost 2 bases, V lost 7 bases, and 8 bases had no gene match. This CDR3 reads CASRYSGGPYEQYF. For the CDR3, the DNA is TGCGCCAGCCGATATTCAGGGGGCCCCTACGAGCAGTACTTC. Supplemented by reference TRBV5-1 and TRBJ2-7, the full variable domain reads KAGVTQTPRYLIKTRGQQVTLSCSPISGHRSVSWYQQTPGQGLQFLFEYFSETQRNKGNFPGRFSGRQFSNSRSEMNVSTLELGDSALYLCASRYSGGPYEQYFGPGTRLTVT.

This clone came up a few times. This sequence joins TRBV10-3 and TRBJ1-2; 7 bases are shared with TRBD1. J gave up 2 bases and V 4 bases, and 4 bases lay outside the gene matches. The CDR3 is 14 amino acids. Germline V gene sequence: CDR1 ENHRY, CDR2 SYGVKD. The CDR3: CAISVDRANYGYTF. Here the CDR3 DNA reads TGTGCCATCAGTGTTGACAGGGCAAACTATGGCTACACCTTC.

V usage is TRBV7-2 and J usage is TRBJ1-1; D is unclear. Trimming shortened V by 1 base and J by 7 bases, and 7 bases separated the two germline ends. The CDR3 loop spans 12 amino acids. Germline CDR1 reads SGHTA; CDR2 reads FQGNSA. The CDR3 here is CASSLGRFEAFF. The CDR3 nucleotides read TGTGCCAGCAGCTTAGGGAGATTTGAAGCTTTCTTT.

This clone has a single count. The chain carries TRBV7-9 and TRBJ1-1; maybe TRBD1 (5 bases). The CDR3 has 12 amino acids. Germline values: CDR1 SEHNR, CDR2 FQNEAQ (reference sequence). Deletions cut 8 bases from V and 5 bases from J, with 12 bases between. The CDR3 sequence is CASRDGGTEAFF. The CDR3 bases are TGTGCCAGCCGCGATGGGGGGACTGAAGCTTTCTTT.

This clone came up once. The chain joins TRBV11-2 to TRBJ1-3, with 12 nucleotides matching TRBD1. The CDR3 is 16 amino acids. Germline V CDR1 and CDR2: SGHAT, FQNNGV. With V trimmed by 4 bases and J by 4 bases, 5 bases remained unmatched. For the CDR3, the DNA is TGTGCCAGCAGCTCGGGACAGGGGGCGCTCGGAAACACCATATATTTT. Translated, it gives CASSSGQGALGNTIYF.

The chain recombines TRBV13 with TRBJ2-7, with 9 nucleotides matching TRBD2. This CDR3 spans 15 amino acids. The trim removed 5 bases at V and 0 bases at J, leaving 5 bases unmatched. CDR1 and CDR2 from the germline V gene are PRHDT and FYEKMQ (reference sequence). CDR3 coding DNA: TGTGCCAGCAGCGGGGGACTAGCCACCTCCTACGAGCAGTACTTC. Encoded protein: CASSGGLATSYEQYF.

The chain has TRBV6-6 and TRBJ2-1, with TRBD2 identical over 7 bases. The CDR3 has 15 residues. V shed 2 bases, J shed 5 bases, and the junction held 6 bases outside the gene matches. Germline loops: CDR1 MNHNY, CDR2 SVGAGI (reference sequence). The CDR3 DNA follows: TGTGCCAGCAGTTACGTGTCTAGCGGTGACAATGAGCAGTTCTTC. This translates into CASSYVSSGDNEQFF.

This chain uses TRBV11-2 with TRBJ2-4, with 8 nucleotides matching TRBD2. Germline CDR1 reads SGHAT; CDR2 reads FQNNGV. The CDR3 is 17 amino acids. Trimming removed 5 bases from V and 1 base from J; junction bases left unmatched: 10. The CDR3 nucleotides are TGTGCCAGCAGCCCTTTTCCGGGACTAGTCGCCAAAAACATTCAGTACTTC. Translated, it gives CASSPFPGLVAKNIQYF.

The gene calls are TRBV9 and TRBJ2-1; 8 bases are a match to TRBD2. This CDR3 region has 15 residues. Germline values: CDR1 SGDLS, CDR2 YYNGEE. V was clipped by 0 bases and J by 7 bases; unmatched bases: 6. This CDR3 is CASSVVSGGGNEQFF. The CDR3 nucleotides are TGTGCCAGCAGCGTAGTCTCGGGAGGGGGAAATGAGCAGTTCTTC.

The CDR3, as DNA: TGTGCCAGCAGCCATAACAGGGGTGCAGCTTTCTTT. It yields the protein CASSHNRGAAFF. V gene TRBV6-5 combines with J gene TRBJ1-1; TRBD1 aligns across 7 bases. With 6 bases clipped from V and 10 bases from J, the junction kept 8 bases outside the gene matches. CDR3 length: 12 residues. Germline-derived CDR1 and CDR2 are MNHEY and SVGAGI.